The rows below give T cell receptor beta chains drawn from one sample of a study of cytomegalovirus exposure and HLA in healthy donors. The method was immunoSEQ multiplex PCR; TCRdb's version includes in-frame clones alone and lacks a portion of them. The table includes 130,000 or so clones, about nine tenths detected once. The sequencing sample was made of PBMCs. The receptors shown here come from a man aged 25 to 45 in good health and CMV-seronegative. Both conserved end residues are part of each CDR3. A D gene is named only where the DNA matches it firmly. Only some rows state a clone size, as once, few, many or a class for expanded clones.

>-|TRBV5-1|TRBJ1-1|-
TGCGCCAGCAGCTTGGTTCGGGGGTATGGTGAAGCTTTCTTT
CASSLVRGYGEAFF
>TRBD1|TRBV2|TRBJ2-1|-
TGTGCCAGCAGTTCGGACAGGGGGCTCTTGGGTGAGCAGTTCTTC
CASSSDRGLLGEQFF
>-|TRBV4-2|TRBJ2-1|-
TGTGCCAGCAGCCAAGAGGTGAGGTGGACCTACAATGAGCAGTTCTTC
CASSQEVRWTYNEQFF
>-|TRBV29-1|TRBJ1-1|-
TGCAGCGTTGAAGATCTTTGGACTGGGAACACTGAAGCTTTCTTT
CSVEDLWTGNTEAFF
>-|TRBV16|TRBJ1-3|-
TGTGCCAGCAGCCAATCGGGCCACGGTCTGGGAAACACCATATATTTT
CASSQSGHGLGNTIYF
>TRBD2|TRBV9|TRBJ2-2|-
TGTGCCAGCAGCCCCATGACTAGCTTCTCCGGGGAGCTGTTTTTT
CASSPMTSFSGELFF
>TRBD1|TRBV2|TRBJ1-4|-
TGTGCCAGCAGTGAAGGGAGGGGGCGCTTTGAAAAACTGTTTTTT
CASSEGRGRFEKLFF
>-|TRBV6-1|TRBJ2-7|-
TGTGCCAGCAGCAGTCGCGGGAACTCCTACTACGAGCAGTACTTC
CASSSRGNSYYEQYF
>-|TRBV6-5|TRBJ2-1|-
TGTGCCAGCAGTCACTTCGGGTCGGGTGAGCAGTTCTTC
CASSHFGSGEQFF
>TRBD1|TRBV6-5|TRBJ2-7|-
TGTGCCAGCAGTTCCGTCGGGACAGGGACCTACGAGCAGTACTTC
CASSSVGTGTYEQYF
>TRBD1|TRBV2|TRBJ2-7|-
TGTGCCAGCAGCCAGACAGGGGTCGGCGAGCAGTACTTC
CASSQTGVGEQYF
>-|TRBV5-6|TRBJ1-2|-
-
CASSSVPVLNYGYTF
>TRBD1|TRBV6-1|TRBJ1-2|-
TGTGCCAGCAGTAAGACAGGGGGCTATGGCTACACCTTC
CASSKTGGYGYTF
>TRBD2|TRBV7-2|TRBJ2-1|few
TGTGCCAGCAGCCGGACTAGCGGGGGGGTTGAGCAGTTCTTC
CASSRTSGGVEQFF
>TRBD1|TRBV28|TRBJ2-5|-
TGTGCCAGCAGTTTATGGGGGACAGGGCAAGAGACCCAGTACTTC
CASSLWGTGQETQYF
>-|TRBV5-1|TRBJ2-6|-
TGCGCCAGCAAACTAGCTGGGGCCAACGTCCTGACTTTC
CASKLAGANVLTF
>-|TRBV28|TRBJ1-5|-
TGTGCCAGCAGTTTATGGCGGGGAGTGGGTGAGCCCCAGCATTTT
CASSLWRGVGEPQHF
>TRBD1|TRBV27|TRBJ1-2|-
TGTGCCAGCAGCTATGGACAGGGTTATGGCTACACCTTC
CASSYGQGYGYTF
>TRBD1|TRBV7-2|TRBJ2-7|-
TGTGCCAGCAGCAGAACAGGGGGAGTGGGTTCCTACGAGCAGTACTTC
CASSRTGGVGSYEQYF
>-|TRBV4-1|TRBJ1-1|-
TGCGCCAGCAGCCCACAGCCAGGGGCTGGGACTGAAGCTTTCTTT
CASSPQPGAGTEAFF
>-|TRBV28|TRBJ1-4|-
TGTGCCAGCAGTTTAACCGGGGAAAAACTGTTTTTT
CASSLTGEKLFF
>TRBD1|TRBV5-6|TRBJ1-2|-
TGTGCCAGCAGCTTGGAGGTGGGGCGAAAGGGACAGCAGGACGGCTACACCTTC
CASSLEVGRKGQQDGYTF
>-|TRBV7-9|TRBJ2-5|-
TGTGCCAGCCGGGGGACAGTAGAGACCCAGTACTTC
CASRGTVETQYF
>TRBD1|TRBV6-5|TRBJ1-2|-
TGTGCCATCCGACCCCAGGGGGCAGGCGGCTACACCTTC
CAIRPQGAGGYTF
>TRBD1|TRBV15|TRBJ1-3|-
TGTGCCACCAGTAACGGACAGGGACCTGGCAACACCATATATTTT
CATSNGQGPGNTIYF
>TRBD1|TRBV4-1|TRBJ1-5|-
TGCGCCAGCAGCCCCGACAGGGGAGGCAATCAGCCCCAGCATTTT
CASSPDRGGNQPQHF
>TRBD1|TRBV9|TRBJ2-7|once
TGTGCCAGCAGCGTAGCGGGACAGGGGACCTACGAGCAGTACTTC
CASSVAGQGTYEQYF
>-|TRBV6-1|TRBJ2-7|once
TGTGCCAGCAGTGCTCTCCCCGGTACCCCCTCTGTGGAGGAGCAGTACTTC
CASSALPGTPSVEEQYF
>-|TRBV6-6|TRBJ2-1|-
TGTGCCAGCAGTCCGGACAGAGACTACAATGAGCAGTTCTTC
CASSPDRDYNEQFF
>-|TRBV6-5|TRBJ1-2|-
TGTGCCAGCACCCCCGAGGGCAGGGCGGGGCATGGCTACACCTTC
CASTPEGRAGHGYTF
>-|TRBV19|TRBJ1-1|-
TGTGCCAGTAGATGGGAGGATGAAGCTTTCTTT
CASRWEDEAFF
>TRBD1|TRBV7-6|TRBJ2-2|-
TGTGCCAGCAGCCCAGGGACAGGCCTCACCGGGGAGCTGTTTTTT
CASSPGTGLTGELFF
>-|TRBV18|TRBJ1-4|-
TGTGCCAGCTCACCGCAGGGGTCGAATGAAAAACTGTTTTTT
CASSPQGSNEKLFF
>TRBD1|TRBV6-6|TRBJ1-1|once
TGTGCCAGCAGCCGGGACAGGGCCCCTACTGACACTGAAGCTTTCTTT
CASSRDRAPTDTEAFF
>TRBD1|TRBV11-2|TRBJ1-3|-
TGTGCCAGCAGCACCTATGGACAGGGTGACACCATATATTTT
CASSTYGQGDTIYF
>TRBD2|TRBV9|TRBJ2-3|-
TGTGCCAGCAGCGCGCCGAGGGGACTAGCGGGGGCCTCTAGCACAGATACGCAGTATTTT
CASSAPRGLAGASSTDTQYF
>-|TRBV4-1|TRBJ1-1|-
TGCGCCAGCAGCCAAGTCAGGGACACTGAAGCTTTCTTT
CASSQVRDTEAFF
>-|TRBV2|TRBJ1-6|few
TGTGCCAGCAGGTGGGAGAAACCCCTCCACTTT
CASRWEKPLHF
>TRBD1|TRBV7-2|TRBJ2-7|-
TGTGCCAGCAGCGCCGGGACAGGCTTTCCGGTTTCAAAGTACTTC
CASSAGTGFPVSKYF
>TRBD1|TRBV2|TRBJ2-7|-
TGTGCCAGCAGTGCAGGGACAGGACCCTACGAGCAGTACTTC
CASSAGTGPYEQYF
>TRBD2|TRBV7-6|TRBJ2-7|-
TGTGCCAGCAGCTTAGGCGGGGGATCAAACTACGAGCAGTACTTC
CASSLGGGSNYEQYF
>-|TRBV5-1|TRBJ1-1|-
TGCGCCAGCAGCTTCAGGGGCCGGAACACTGAAGCTTTCTTT
CASSFRGRNTEAFF
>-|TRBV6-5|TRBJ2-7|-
TGTGCCAGCAGTCTAAACCGTTACGAGCAGTACTTC
CASSLNRYEQYF
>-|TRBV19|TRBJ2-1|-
TGTGCCAGTAGTAGGTTAGCGGAAGAAAAGCAGTTCTTC
CASSRLAEEKQFF
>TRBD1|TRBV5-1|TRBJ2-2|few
TGCGCCACTATCCCCGACACAGGGGGCGACACCGGGGAGCTGTTTTTT
CATIPDTGGDTGELFF
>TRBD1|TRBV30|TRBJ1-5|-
TGTGCCTGGATTGGCGGGCAGGGGGTTTATCAGCCCCAGCATTTT
CAWIGGQGVYQPQHF
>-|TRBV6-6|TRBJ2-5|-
TGTGCCAGCAGACTGCAGGGGACACAAGAGACCCAGTACTTC
CASRLQGTQETQYF
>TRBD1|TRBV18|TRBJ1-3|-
TGTGCCAGCTCACCACAAGGGACAGGGACCGGAAACACCATATATTTT
CASSPQGTGTGNTIYF
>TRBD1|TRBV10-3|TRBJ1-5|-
TGTGCCATCAGTCCGGGACAGAGTAGCAATCAGCCCCAGCATTTT
CAISPGQSSNQPQHF